This T cell receptor (beta chain) appears in the sequencing data of a study of T cell responses to AZD1222 COVID-19 vaccine (dated by TCRdb to the early 2020s). For the study in its entirety: TCR sequencing was performed for about 250 trial participants, of whom about 200 were given two doses of AZD1222 and roughly 25 were given two doses of MenACWY control vaccine. Trial participants were enrolled by age into subgroups of 18-55, 56-69 and 70-plus years, and around 150, 28 and 57 TCR-sequenced participants, respectively, were included in these subgroups.

Broad study findings and their caveats: In the small 56-69-year group, the increase in depth fell short of significance, most likely because of low power. Participants were mostly white British, with more females than males. The authors suggested clonal diversity may have been underestimated. No day 14 peak-response samples were available, so repertoires were characterized only after the peak T cell response. The vaccine-associated CD4 TCRs covered the entire spike protein, and the dominant responses fell in regions 160-218 and 743-854. After two AZD1222 doses, both the breadth and the depth of spike-specific TCRs were significantly higher than at day 0 and than in MenACWY recipients. Conclusions about previously exposed vaccinees are limited because only five to seven AZD1222 recipients were SARS-CoV-2 seropositive at baseline. Epitopes outside the regions mutated in the B.1.351 and B.1.1.7 variants were reportedly recognized by nearly half of the unique spike-specific TCRs.

The sample's time point label is to be understood as: about 28 days (+/-7) after the second vaccine dose. AZD1222 recipients given second doses at about 4 weeks or at about 12 weeks were pooled, since spike-specific TCR depth and breadth were not found to differ between the two schedules. Vaccinee samples came from UK trials COV001 and COV002, including a single-blind randomized controlled phase 2/3 trial of AZD1222 (ChAdOx1 nCoV-19) in healthy adults. For TCRbeta chain sequencing, PBMC samples from trial participants were taken at day 0 and at day 28 after the second dose. The CDR3 regions of human TCRbeta chains were subjected to immunosequencing. Processing in the source paper ran as follows. TCRs in the repertoires were matched against a reference library of SARS-CoV-2-specific TCRs that had been generated with the MIRA antigen-specificity platform. Breadth meant the fraction of unique TCRs that were SARS-CoV-2-associated, whereas depth meant the fraction of total T cells that were SARS-CoV-2-associated. Using the MIRA data, each spike-specific TCR was mapped to the spike region that the TCR reacts to and placed in a CD4 or CD8 class. Log10-transformed breadth and depth values were compared by one-way ANOVA with Sidak's multiple comparisons tests. TCRdb provides this immuneACCESS table in a form limited to in-frame rearrangements. Some clones are lacking; in checked studies, under half of them reflect an unresolved V gene, and why the rest are absent is not known. The V and J calls and clone size come from that table; D and trimming were worked out from the DNA. The table for this sample lists 110,000 to 150,000 clones; approximately 91% of them were counted only once. In total, the top ten clones hold 1.9% of the sample.

On this clone: Its antigen target is currently unknown. No base-level quality is on record; no much larger clone is a single base apart. Other DNA sequences in the same sample also yield this CDR3.

From a lookup of the germline V gene, CDR1 and CDR2 are KGHSH and LQKENI. The CDR3, from cysteine to phenylalanine, totals 13 residues. This entry keeps only the CDR3 DNA: 39 bases, framed from base 1. V gives up 6 bases and J gives up 2 bases, and the segment between their germline ends measures 10 bases. This sequence originates from an adult who received the AZD1222 COVID-19 vaccine. The sample in question was peripheral blood, obtained 28 days after the second AZD1222 dose. Recombination linked TRBV18 to TRBJ2-5; confidence is insufficient to name the D gene. At the DNA level, the sequence is TGTGCCAGCTCCTCCGGGCTTCAAGAGACCCAGTACTTC. It encodes CASSSGLQETQYF.